This is a list of T cell receptor beta chains from one sample in a study of T cells in localized non-small cell lung cancer. Only in-frame clones appear in the TCRdb table, and some are missing; sequencing was by immunoSEQ multiplex PCR. The sample lists about 41,000 clones, roughly 90% occurring once. The specimen comprised peripheral blood, sampled before any cancer treatment. These TCRs come from a female donor over 55 with stage I squamous cell lung carcinoma. CDR3s include the opening cysteine and the closing phenylalanine or tryptophan. A D gene is named only where the DNA matches it firmly. The size entry is marked missing in some rows and otherwise reads once, few, many or a size class.

clone_size j_call d_call v_call cdr3_nt cdr3_aa
few TRBJ2-3 . TRBV18 TGTGCCAGCTCTGATATCGTCTCTTCTAGCACAGATACGCAGTATTTT CASSDIVSSSTDTQYF
. TRBJ1-5 . TRBV7-2 TGTGCCAGCAGCCAAAGGGCCGCGGAGGATCAGCCCCAGCATTTT CASSQRAAEDQPQHF
few TRBJ1-4 . TRBV28 TGTGCCAGCAGTTCCTCAGGAGAGGGGGTGAATGAAAAACTGTTTTTT CASSSSGEGVNEKLFF
. TRBJ2-1 TRBD2 TRBV9 TGTGCCAGCAGTCAGACCGGGGGGAGGTACAATGAGCAGTTCTTC CASSQTGGRYNEQFF
. TRBJ2-5 . TRBV15 TGTGCCACCAGCAGAGCGGGGAGGAGTGGCGAGACCCAGTACTTC CATSRAGRSGETQYF
. TRBJ1-4 . TRBV5-1 TGCGCCAGCAGCTCAGGGGCGGATGAAAAACTGTTTTTT CASSSGADEKLFF
. TRBJ1-2 TRBD1 TRBV27 TGTGCCAGCAGGAAGACAGGGGGCAACTATGGCTACACCTTC CASRKTGGNYGYTF
. TRBJ1-2 . TRBV5-1 TGCGCCAGCAGCACCTCCGACGGCGGATATGGCTACACCTTC CASSTSDGGYGYTF
. TRBJ1-5 . TRBV4-3 TGCGCCAGCAGCCAAGTTTGGGGGGGCAATCAGCCCCAGCATTTT CASSQVWGGNQPQHF
. TRBJ2-7 . TRBV18 TGTGCCAGCTCACCGTATGGGGACGAGCAGTACTTC CASSPYGDEQYF
. TRBJ2-1 TRBD2 TRBV30 TGTGCCTGGAGTTTGACTAGCGGGAGGGCGAATGAGCAGTTCTTC CAWSLTSGRANEQFF
. TRBJ2-1 . TRBV2 TGTGCCAGCAGTACGGGACTTACGGGCTTCTTC CASSTGLTGFF
. TRBJ2-1 . TRBV7-2 TGTGCCAGCAGCTTGACTGAGTCGACCTACAATGAGCAGTTCTTC CASSLTESTYNEQFF
. TRBJ2-7 TRBD1 TRBV19 TGTGCCAGTAGCCGGGACAGGGGGCTATTATACGAGCAGTACTTC CASSRDRGLLYEQYF
. TRBJ2-7 . TRBV7-3 TGTGCCAGCAGCTCCTATGGCTCCTACGAGCAGTACTTC CASSSYGSYEQYF
. TRBJ2-7 TRBD2 TRBV5-1 TGCGCCAGCAGCTCATCTCTAGCGGTGAGGGAGCAGTACTTC CASSSSLAVREQYF